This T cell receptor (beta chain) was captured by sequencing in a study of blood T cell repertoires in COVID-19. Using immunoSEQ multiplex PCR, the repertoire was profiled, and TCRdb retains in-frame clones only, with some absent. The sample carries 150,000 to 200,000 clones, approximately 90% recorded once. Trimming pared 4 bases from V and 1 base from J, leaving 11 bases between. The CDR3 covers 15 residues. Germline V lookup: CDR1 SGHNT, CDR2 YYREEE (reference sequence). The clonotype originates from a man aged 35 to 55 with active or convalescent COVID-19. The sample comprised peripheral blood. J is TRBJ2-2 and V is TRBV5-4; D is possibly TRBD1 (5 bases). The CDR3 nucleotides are TGTGCCAGCAGCCAGAGGACACAGAACACCGGGGAGCTGTTTTTT. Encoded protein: CASSQRTQNTGELFF. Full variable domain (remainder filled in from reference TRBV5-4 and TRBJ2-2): ETGVTQSPTHLIKTRGQQVTLRCSSQSGHNTVSWYQQALGQGPQFIFQYYREEENGRGNFPPRFSGLQFPNYSSELNVNALELDDSALYLCASSQRTQNTGELFFGEGSRLTVL.